These 2 T cell receptor beta chains originate from one sample sequenced in a study of graft-versus-host responses after intestinal transplantation. Produced via immunoSEQ multiplex PCR; TCRdb's table is partial and in-frame only. The profile shows 15,000 to 25,000 clones, under 75% of them singletons. The starting material, graft tissue, was processed to release intraepithelial and lamina propria lymphocytes. This specimen consisted of ileum tissue, obtained around 20 days after intestinal transplant. These receptors were taken from a human patient who received an intestinal transplant, so some T cells may come from the graft donor.

The chain couples TRBV30 to TRBJ1-1; D is possibly TRBD1 (6 bases). The CDR3 loop spans 12 amino acids. V lost 3 bases, J lost 4 bases, and 9 bases lay in between. Per germline, CDR1 GTSNPN and CDR2 SVGIG (reference sequence). CDR3 sequence (DNA): TGTGCCTGGAGCCTAGGGGGCACTGAAGCTTTCTTT. It specifies CAWSLGGTEAFF. Using reference TRBV30 and TRBJ1-1 for the parts outside the CDR3, the full variable domain is SQTIHQWPATLVQPVGSPLSLECTVEGTSNPNLYWYRQAAGRGLQLLFYSVGIGQISSEVPQNLSASRPQDRQFILSSKKLLLSDSGFYLCAWSLGGTEAFFGQGTRLTVV.

The chain combines TRBV6-1 with TRBJ2-1, with D possibly matching TRBD1 (7 bases). The CDR3 is made up of 16 amino acids. Trimming took 3 bases from V and 8 from J, leaving 20 bases between them. Germline V gene data show CDR1 as MNHNS and CDR2 as SASEGT. The CDR3 nucleotides read TGTGCCAGCAGTGATCAGGGGGGCAGTTTTGGAGATGAGCAGTTCTTC. It is translated as CASSDQGGSFGDEQFF.